This T cell receptor (beta chain) was captured in a study of brain T cells in children with intractable seizures. Only cases whose brain tissue showed the highest T cell transcript signatures were sequenced. Details on this clone: As yet, its antigen is unknown.

Whole-study findings and limits: Viral specificity was inferred only from CDR3 similarity; HCMV serostatus was unknown. Clones missing pre-surgery may reflect undersampling of that blood sample.

The assay was immunoSEQ multiplex PCR, and TCRdb's table has in-frame clones only and misses some. The data contain 80,000 or so clones, 85% to 95% of them singletons. V shed 5 bases and J shed 10 bases, with 11 bases lying between them. The CDR3 length is 11 residues. Germline V gene sequence: CDR1 MNHEY, CDR2 SVGAGI. The chain has TRBV6-5 and TRBJ1-1; D remains ambiguous. The TCR sequence derives from a boy in the first two years of life with tuberous sclerosis and intractable seizures. Sample: peripheral blood, taken at surgery. This CDR3 is CASSHPSGAFF. The CDR3 DNA reads as TGTGCCAGCAGTCACCCTAGCGGAGCTTTCTTT.